These T cell receptor beta chains were read from a single sample in a study of monozygotic twins with cystic fibrosis. Here immunoSEQ multiplex PCR was the method, and the copy in TCRdb shows in-frame clones only, minus some. The sample yields some 17,000 clones, around 96% seen once. Specimen: blood. Every receptor here comes from a girl aged 2 to 9 with cystic fibrosis. Each CDR3 is given with its conserved first and last residue. A D gene is named only where the DNA matches it firmly. For some rows the clone size is stated as once, few or many, or as a class when expanded; others skip it.

J	D	size	V	CDR3	DNA
TRBJ1-6	-	-	TRBV6-1	CATLVGGSPLHF	TGTGCCACCCTAGTGGGGGGTTCACCCCTCCACTTT
TRBJ1-6	TRBD1	-	TRBV4-3	CASSPRQGHNSPLHF	TGCGCCAGCAGCCCGCGACAGGGACATAATTCACCCCTCCACTTT
TRBJ1-5	-	-	TRBV28	CASSSYSQPQHF	TGTGCCAGCAGTTCTTATAGTCAGCCCCAGCATTTT
TRBJ1-1	TRBD1	-	TRBV11-2	CASILLGGQGPWEAFF	TGTGCCAGCATCCTACTGGGAGGACAGGGTCCGTGGGAAGCTTTCTTT
TRBJ2-7	TRBD1	-	TRBV2	CASSGTGRNEQYF	TGTGCCAGCAGTGGGACAGGGCGGAACGAGCAGTACTTC
TRBJ1-2	-	-	TRBV5-1	CASSVPNRPDHGYTF	TGCGCCAGCAGCGTTCCAAACAGACCCGACCATGGCTACACCTTC
TRBJ1-1	-	-	TRBV11-2	CASSLETWTEAFF	TGTGCCAGCAGCTTAGAGACGTGGACTGAAGCTTTCTTT
TRBJ2-1	-	-	TRBV19	CASSPLGGSYNEQFF	TGTGCCAGTAGCCCCCTTGGGGGCTCCTACAATGAGCAGTTCTTC
TRBJ1-1	-	once	TRBV7-9	CASSQGYGVPEAFF	TGTGCCAGCAGCCAAGGATATGGGGTCCCTGAAGCTTTCTTT
TRBJ2-3	-	-	TRBV15	CATSRERRAATQYF	TGTGCCACCAGCAGAGAGCGGAGGGCTGCTACGCAGTATTTT
TRBJ1-1	-	-	TRBV11-2	CASSLDGNTEAFF	TGTGCCAGCAGCTTAGACGGGAACACTGAAGCTTTCTTT
TRBJ1-1	-	-	TRBV4-1	CASSQGGFTEAFF	TGCGCCAGCAGCCAAGGAGGGTTCACTGAAGCTTTCTTT
TRBJ1-5	-	-	TRBV2	CASNPGLGGPQHF	TGTGCCAGCAATCCGGGGCTGGGTGGGCCCCAGCATTTT
TRBJ2-7	TRBD1	-	TRBV11-2	CASKPGTGGFHEQYF	TGTGCCAGCAAACCAGGGACAGGGGGCTTCCACGAGCAGTACTTC
TRBJ2-7	TRBD1	-	TRBV7-9	CASSSIPRQGVLGQYF	TGTGCCAGCAGCAGTATCCCTCGGCAGGGGGTTTTGGGGCAGTACTTC
TRBJ2-5	TRBD2	-	TRBV10-3	CAISVGAGEQETQYF	TGTGCCATCAGTGTGGGAGCGGGGGAACAAGAGACCCAGTACTTC
TRBJ1-6	-	-	TRBV4-1	CASSQDAGSSYNSPLHF	TGCGCCAGCAGCCAAGATGCAGGTAGCTCCTATAATTCACCCCTCCACTTT
TRBJ2-2	-	once	TRBV19	CASSNRVGTGELFF	TGTGCCAGTAGCAACAGGGTGGGGACCGGGGAGCTGTTTTTT
TRBJ1-1	-	-	TRBV18	CASSPSGVGTEAFF	TGTGCCAGCTCACCGAGTGGGGTAGGCACTGAAGCTTTCTTT
TRBJ1-4	-	-	TRBV4-3	CASSQEGRGFGEKLFF	TGCGCCAGCAGCCAAGAAGGAAGGGGTTTTGGTGAAAAACTGTTTTTT
TRBJ1-4	TRBD1	-	TRBV9	CASSADRGATNEKLFF	TGTGCCAGCAGCGCGGACAGGGGGGCAACTAATGAAAAACTGTTTTTT
TRBJ1-2	-	once	TRBV7-6	CASSLDGQWGYTF	TGTGCCAGCAGCTTAGACGGACAGTGGGGCTACACCTTC
TRBJ2-7	TRBD1	-	TRBV15	CATSRGTTGASYEQYF	TGTGCCACCAGCAGAGGGACGACAGGGGCGTCCTACGAGCAGTACTTC
TRBJ2-7	-	-	TRBV5-4	CASSPLPGEPVSYEQYF	TGTGCCAGCAGCCCGTTACCGGGGGAGCCCGTCTCCTACGAGCAGTACTTC
TRBJ1-2	TRBD1	few	TRBV19	CASSLRQGDYGYTF	TGTGCCAGTAGTCTGCGACAGGGGGACTATGGCTACACCTTC
TRBJ1-1	-	-	TRBV18	CASSPREDTEAFF	TGTGCCAGCTCACCAAGGGAGGACACTGAAGCTTTCTTT
TRBJ2-7	TRBD1	once	TRBV27	CASSFWDRAYEQYF	TGTGCCAGCAGTTTTTGGGACAGGGCCTACGAGCAGTACTTC
TRBJ1-4	-	once	TRBV19	CASSIVRWGREKLFF	TGTGCCAGTAGTATTGTTCGGTGGGGGCGGGAAAAACTGTTTTTT
TRBJ1-2	-	-	TRBV4-3	CASSQDRLGKSGYTF	TGCGCCAGCAGCCAAGATCGACTGGGAAAGTCTGGCTACACCTTC
TRBJ2-5	-	-	TRBV7-9	CASSPPRTNQETQYF	TGTGCCAGCAGCCCCCCCAGGACAAACCAAGAGACCCAGTACTTC
TRBJ1-1	-	-	TRBV7-9	CASSLAFGSLNTEAFF	TGTGCCAGCAGCTTAGCGTTTGGCAGCCTGAACACTGAAGCTTTCTTT
TRBJ1-5	-	-	TRBV19	CASTLSSYRQPQHF	TGTGCCAGTACCTTGAGCTCCTACCGGCAGCCCCAGCATTTT
TRBJ2-1	-	-	TRBV2	CASSRRGGLTINEQFF	TGTGCCAGCAGTCGACGAGGGGGTTTGACTATCAATGAGCAGTTCTTC
TRBJ2-2	-	-	TRBV7-2	CASSPDRPNWSGELFF	TGTGCCAGCAGCCCCGACAGGCCGAACTGGAGCGGGGAGCTGTTTTTT
TRBJ1-1	-	-	TRBV2	CASRTWGGRNTEAFF	TGTGCCAGCAGGACCTGGGGGGGGAGGAACACTGAAGCTTTCTTT
TRBJ1-1	-	-	TRBV19	CASRARDRGALNTEAFF	TGTGCCAGTAGGGCCCGCGACAGAGGGGCCTTGAACACTGAAGCTTTCTTT
TRBJ1-2	-	-	TRBV2	CASSETGPSGGYTF	TGTGCCAGCAGTGAAACGGGCCCCTCGGGAGGCTACACCTTC
TRBJ2-2	-	-	TRBV4-1	CASGDGELFF	TGCGCCTCTGGTGACGGGGAGCTGTTTTTT
TRBJ1-6	-	-	TRBV2	CASSEAAGKYSPLHF	TGTGCCAGCAGTGAAGCAGCAGGGAAGTATTCACCCCTCCACTTT
TRBJ2-3	TRBD2	-	TRBV7-9	CASSLVLAGGTDTQYF	TGTGCCAGCAGCTTAGTCCTAGCGGGGGGGACAGATACGCAGTATTTT
TRBJ1-4	-	-	TRBV5-1	CASKGGGMAELFF	TGCGCCAGCAAAGGGGGGGGAATGGCAGAACTGTTTTTT
TRBJ1-5	TRBD1	-	TRBV5-5	CASSLIQGALGQPQHF	TGTGCCAGCAGCTTAATACAGGGGGCTTTAGGTCAGCCCCAGCATTTT